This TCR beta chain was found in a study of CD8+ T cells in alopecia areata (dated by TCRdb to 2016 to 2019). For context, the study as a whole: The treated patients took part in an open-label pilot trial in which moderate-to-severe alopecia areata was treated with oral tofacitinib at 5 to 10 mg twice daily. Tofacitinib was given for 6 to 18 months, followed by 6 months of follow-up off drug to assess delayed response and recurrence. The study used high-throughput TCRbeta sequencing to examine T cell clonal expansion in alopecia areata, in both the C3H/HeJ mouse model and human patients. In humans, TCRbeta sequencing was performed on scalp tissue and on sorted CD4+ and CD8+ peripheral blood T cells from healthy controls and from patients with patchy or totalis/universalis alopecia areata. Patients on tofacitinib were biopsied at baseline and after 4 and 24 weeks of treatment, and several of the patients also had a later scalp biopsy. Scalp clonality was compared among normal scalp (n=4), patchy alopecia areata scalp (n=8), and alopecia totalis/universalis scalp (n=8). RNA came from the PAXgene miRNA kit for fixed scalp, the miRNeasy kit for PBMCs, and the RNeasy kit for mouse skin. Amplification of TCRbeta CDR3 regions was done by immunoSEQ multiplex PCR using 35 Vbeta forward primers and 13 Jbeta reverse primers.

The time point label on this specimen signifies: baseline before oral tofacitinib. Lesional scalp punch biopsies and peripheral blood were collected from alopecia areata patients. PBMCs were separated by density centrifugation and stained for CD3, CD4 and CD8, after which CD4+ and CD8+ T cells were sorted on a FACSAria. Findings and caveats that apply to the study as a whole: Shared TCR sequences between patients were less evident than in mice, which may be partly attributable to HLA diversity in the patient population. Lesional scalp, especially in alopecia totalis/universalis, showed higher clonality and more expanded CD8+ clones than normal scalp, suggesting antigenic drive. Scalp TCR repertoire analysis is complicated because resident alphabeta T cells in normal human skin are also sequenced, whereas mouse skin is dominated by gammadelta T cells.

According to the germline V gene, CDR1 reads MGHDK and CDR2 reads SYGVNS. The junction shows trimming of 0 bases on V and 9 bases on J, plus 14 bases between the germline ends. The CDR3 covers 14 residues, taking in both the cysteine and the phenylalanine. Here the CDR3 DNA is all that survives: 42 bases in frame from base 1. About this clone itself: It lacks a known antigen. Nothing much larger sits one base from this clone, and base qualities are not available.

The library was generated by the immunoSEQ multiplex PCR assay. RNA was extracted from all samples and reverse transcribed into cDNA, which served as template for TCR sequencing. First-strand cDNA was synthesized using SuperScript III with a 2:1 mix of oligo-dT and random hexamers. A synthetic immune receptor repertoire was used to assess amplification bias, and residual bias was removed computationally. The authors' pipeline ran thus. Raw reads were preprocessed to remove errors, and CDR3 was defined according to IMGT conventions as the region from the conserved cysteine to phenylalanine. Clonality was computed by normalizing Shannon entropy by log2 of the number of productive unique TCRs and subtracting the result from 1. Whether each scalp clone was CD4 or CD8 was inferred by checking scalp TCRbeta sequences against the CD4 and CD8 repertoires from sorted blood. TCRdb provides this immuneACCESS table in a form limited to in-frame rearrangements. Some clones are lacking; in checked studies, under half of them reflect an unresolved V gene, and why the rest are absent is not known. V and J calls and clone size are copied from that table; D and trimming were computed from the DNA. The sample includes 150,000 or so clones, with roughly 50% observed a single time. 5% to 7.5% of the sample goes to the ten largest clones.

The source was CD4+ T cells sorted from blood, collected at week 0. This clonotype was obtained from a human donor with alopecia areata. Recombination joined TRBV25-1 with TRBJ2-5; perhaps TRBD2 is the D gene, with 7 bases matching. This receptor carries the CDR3 CASSEYGGQRAQYF. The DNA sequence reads TGTGCCAGCAGTGAATACGGGGGGCAGCGGGCCCAGTACTTC.